A single sample gave rise to the 4 T cell receptor beta chains below, sequenced in a study of T cells in narcolepsy. Sequenced by immunoSEQ multiplex PCR; TCRdb stores in-frame clones only, minus some. Among roughly 3,100 clones listed, 62% were seen once. The sample was CD45RA- memory CD8+ T cells from PBMCs. Every receptor here comes from a human donor with narcolepsy.

The chain combines TRBV6-4 with TRBJ1-1, with D perhaps matching TRBD1 (5 bases). Germline V gene lookup returns CDR1 MRHNA and CDR2 SNTAGT. Trimming shortened V by 6 bases and J by 4 bases, and 15 bases separated the two germline ends. CDR3 size: 14 residues. The CDR3 DNA is TGTGCCAGCAGCCCCGCGCAGGGCGGCACTGAAGCTTTCTTT. It yields the protein CASSPAQGGTEAFF.

This chain connects TRBV11-3 to TRBJ1-1; TRBD1 might be the D (5 bases). This CDR3 comprises 13 residues. Germline V gene data show CDR1 as SGHNT and CDR2 as YENEEA. Trimming cost V 5 bases and J 5 bases, with 12 bases left between them. The CDR3 DNA follows: TGTGCCAGCAGCGCCGGGGGTGCGACTGAAGCTTTCTTT. Protein: CASSAGGATEAFF.

V and J are TRBV6-4 and TRBJ1-2, with 11 bases that match TRBD1. The CDR3 is 14 amino acids. V dropped 2 bases and J dropped 7; count of bases not matched to a gene: 3. CDR1 and CDR2 from the germline V gene are MRHNA and SNTAGT. For the CDR3, the DNA is TGTGCCAGCAGTGACGGGGACAGGGGGGGTGGCTACACCTTC. Its translation: CASSDGDRGGGYTF.

The V call is TRBV5-6, the J call TRBJ2-1; possibly TRBD1 or TRBD2 for D (5 bases each). The germline gives CDR1 SGHDT, CDR2 YYEEEE. Between the trimmed V and J ends, which lost 2 bases and 3 bases, there was a span of 18 bases. There are 17 residues in the CDR3. For the CDR3, the DNA is TGTGCCAGCAGCTTAGGAACCGGGACCAAGGGCTACAATGAGCAGTTCTTC. This sequence encodes CASSLGTGTKGYNEQFF.